The 31 T cell receptor beta chains below were found in one sample sequenced in a study of PD-1 blockade in classical Hodgkin lymphoma. The protocol was immunoSEQ multiplex PCR, while the TCRdb copy is restricted to in-frame clones and leaves out a portion. Of roughly 7,000 clones in the sample, about 83% are singletons; the top ten hold about a third. Every patient relapsed after autologous stem cell transplantation, and brentuximab vedotin exposure varied. Sequences were derived from peripheral blood mononuclear cells (PBMCs), sampled at baseline. These receptors all come from a human donor with classical Hodgkin lymphoma.

The chain uses TRBV19 and TRBJ2-5; 11 nucleotides agree with TRBD1. V shed 3 bases and J 5 bases; nucleotides not matched to a gene: 5. The CDR3 runs 15 residues. The germline CDR1 and CDR2 sequences are LNHDA and SQIVND (reference sequence). Here the CDR3 DNA reads TGTGCCAGTAGTATCCGGACAGGGGGCTTGGAGACCCAGTACTTC. Encoded protein: CASSIRTGGLETQYF.

This CDR3 is CASSPRTGGVYEQYF. In DNA form, the CDR3 reads TGTGCCAGCAGCCCCAGGACAGGGGGCGTTTACGAGCAGTACTTC. The gene calls are TRBV9 and TRBJ2-7; 11 nucleotides agree with TRBD1. From germline, CDR1 is SGDLS and CDR2 YYNGEE. V lost 4 bases and J lost 4; bases outside the gene matches: 7. CDR3 length: 15 residues.

The rearrangement joins TRBV7-3 to TRBJ1-5, with unresolved D. V was shortened by 8 bases and J by 5 bases, with 7 bases between the two germline ends. The germline gives CDR1 SGHTA, CDR2 FQGTGA. This CDR3 spans 11 amino acids. The CDR3 nucleotides read TGTGCCAGCGGGCCGGATCAGCCCCAGCATTTT. Its protein is CASGPDQPQHF.

V gene TRBV28 combines with J gene TRBJ2-1; a weak D match, TRBD2 (7 bases). The CDR3 contains 18 residues. The germline CDR1 and CDR2 sequences are MDHEN and SYDVKM. The V end lost 4 bases, the J end lost 1 base, and 20 bases lay between the germline ends. CDR3 sequence: CASSSLGGEGKSYNEQFF. The CDR3 nucleotides are TGTGCCAGCAGTTCGTTAGGGGGGGAGGGGAAGTCCTACAATGAGCAGTTCTTC.

The J gene is TRBJ2-7, the V gene TRBV15; 8 bases are a match to TRBD1. Germline trimming cut 0 bases from V and 5 bases from J; bases unmatched to any gene: 6. Germline V gives CDR1 LNHNV, CDR2 YYDKDF (reference sequence). The CDR3 runs 15 residues. For the CDR3, the DNA is TGTGCCACCAGCAGAGAGGACAGGGTGGGTAACGAGCAGTACTTC. Amino acid sequence: CATSREDRVGNEQYF.

The chain recombines TRBV19 with TRBJ1-3, with D possibly being TRBD1 (6 bases). The CDR3 contains 18 residues. Trimming shortened V by 3 bases and J by 0 bases, and 18 bases separated the two germline ends. Germline CDR1 reads LNHDA; CDR2 reads SQIVND (reference sequence). CDR3 nucleotide sequence: TGTGCCAGTAGTATCCCGACAGGACGAACCCGCTCTGGAAACACCATATATTTT. Encoded protein: CASSIPTGRTRSGNTIYF.

This CDR3 is CASRLDRATNYGYTF. As DNA, the CDR3 is TGTGCCAGCCGACTCGACAGGGCGACTAACTATGGCTACACCTTC. J is TRBJ1-2 and V is TRBV2; 7 nucleotides agree with TRBD1. Germline loops: CDR1 SNHLY, CDR2 FYNNEI. The CDR3 totals 15 residues. The J segment lost 0 bases and the V segment lost 8 bases, leaving 9 bases of the junction unmatched.

This chain connects TRBV5-1 to TRBJ1-1; D remains unclear. Germline values: CDR1 SGHRS, CDR2 YFSETQ. CDR3 length: 16 residues. The V end was cut by 0 bases, the J end by 2 bases, with 14 bases between. DNA for the CDR3: TGCGCCAGCAGCTTGGACGGATTTGGCCGAAACACTGAAGCTTTCTTT. It yields the protein CASSLDGFGRNTEAFF. Full variable domain (missing parts from reference TRBV5-1 and TRBJ1-1): KAGVTQTPRYLIKTRGQQVTLSCSPISGHRSVSWYQQTPGQGLQFLFEYFSETQRNKGNFPGRFSGRQFSNSRSEMNVSTLELGDSALYLCASSLDGFGRNTEAFFGQGTRLTVV.

As for this clone: The sample has other DNA sequences that encode this CDR3 too. This chain connects TRBV11-2 to TRBJ2-7; the D gene is possibly TRBD2 (5 bases). CDR1 is SGHAT and CDR2 is FQNNGV in the germline V gene. CDR3 length: 14 amino acids. V lost 2 bases to trimming and J lost 2 bases, with 10 bases between them. The CDR3 coding sequence is TGTGCCAGCAGCTTACAAGCGGAAGCCTACGAGCAGTACTTC. This encodes CASSLQAEAYEQYF.

J is TRBJ2-5 and V is TRBV2; TRBD1 agrees at 12 bases. V gave up 6 bases and J gave up 9 bases; unmatched junction bases: 14. The CDR3 length is 16 residues. Germline V gene data show CDR1 as SNHLY and CDR2 as FYNNEI. The CDR3 loop is CASSPIPGQGARAQYF. CDR3 bases: TGTGCCAGCAGCCCTATCCCGGGACAGGGGGCCCGGGCCCAGTACTTC.

The genes are TRBV7-6 and TRBJ1-2; D remains unclear. The germline V gene encodes CDR1 SGHVS and CDR2 FNYEAQ. Trimming took 8 bases from V and 4 from J, leaving 11 bases between them. The CDR3 has 12 residues. The DNA for the CDR3 is TGTGCCAGCGACCGCAGTGGCTATGGCTACACCTTC. Translation gives CASDRSGYGYTF.

The chain carries TRBV14 and TRBJ2-5; D may be TRBD1 or TRBD2 (6 bases each). Trimming took 1 base from V and 5 from J, leaving 17 bases between them. Germline V lookup: CDR1 SGHDN, CDR2 FVKESK. The CDR3 spans 16 residues. This chain's CDR3 is CASSQAPTGARETQYF. The CDR3 DNA sequence: TGTGCCAGCAGCCAAGCTCCAACGGGGGCTCGGGAGACCCAGTACTTC. Based on the CDR3 plus reference TRBV14 and TRBJ2-5, the full variable domain is EAGVTQFPSHSVIEKGQTVTLRCDPISGHDNLYWYRRVMGKEIKFLLHFVKESKQDESGMPNNRFLAERTGGTYSTLKVQPAELEDSGVYFCASSQAPTGARETQYFGPGTRLLVL.

The chain is built from TRBV4-1 and TRBJ1-5, with D maybe TRBD1 (5 bases). Deletions cut 4 bases from V and 5 bases from J, with 15 bases between. CDR3 length equals 15 residues. The germline V gene encodes CDR1 MGHRA and CDR2 YSYEKL. The CDR3 DNA reads as TGCGCCAGCAGCCCTTCCCGGGACGGATATCAGCCCCAGCATTTT. Its protein is CASSPSRDGYQPQHF.

This clone was seen a handful of times. The genes are TRBV28 and TRBJ2-1; the D is unclear. The germline V gene has CDR1 MDHEN and CDR2 SYDVKM. V dropped 6 bases and J dropped 0 bases, with 6 bases sitting between them. The length of the CDR3 is 13 residues. DNA of the CDR3: TGTGCCAGCAGAGATGTCTCCTACAATGAGCAGTTCTTC. Its translation: CASRDVSYNEQFF.

The V gene is TRBV7-7, the J gene TRBJ2-2; D ambiguous. The V and J ends lost 4 bases and 1 base respectively, with 7 bases between them. The germline V gene has CDR1 SSHAT and CDR2 FNYEAQ (reference sequence). CDR3 length: 14 residues. CDR3 amino acids: CASSSSKNTGELFF. The CDR3 coding sequence is TGTGCCAGCAGCTCTTCAAAGAACACCGGGGAGCTGTTTTTT. Complete variable domain (other parts from reference TRBV7-7 and TRBJ2-2): GAGVSQSPRYKVTKRGQDVTLRCDPISSHATLYWYQQALGQGPEFLTYFNYEAQPDKSGLPSDRFSAERPEGSISTLTIQRTEQRDSAMYRCASSSSKNTGELFFGEGSRLTVL.

The rearrangement uses TRBV5-1 and TRBJ1-3, with D possibly being TRBD1 (6 bases). The V end was cut by 0 bases, the J end by 2 bases, with 6 bases between. In germline, CDR1 is SGHRS, CDR2 YFSETQ. The CDR3 contains 14 residues. The chain's CDR3 is CASSLGTAGNTIYF. In nucleotides, the CDR3 is TGCGCCAGCAGCTTGGGGACAGCTGGAAACACCATATATTTT.

This clone has more than one count but fewer than ten. V and J are TRBV19 and TRBJ2-3, with D perhaps being TRBD1 or TRBD2 (5 bases each). Per the germline V gene, CDR1 is LNHDA and CDR2 is SQIVND (reference sequence). CDR3 length: 14 residues. For the CDR3, the DNA is TGTGCTAACCAAGGGGAGTCGGGCACAGATACGCAGTATTTT. Translated: CANQGESGTDTQYF.

The chain couples TRBV29-1 to TRBJ2-1; D not certain. Germline V gene data show CDR1 as SQVTM and CDR2 as ANQGSEA. Trimming stripped 2 bases from V and 8 bases from J, with 10 bases between. CDR3 length: 12 amino acids. The CDR3 is CSVEKGIDEQFF. CDR3 DNA: TGCAGCGTTGAAAAAGGCATCGATGAGCAGTTCTTC.

The chain couples TRBV15 to TRBJ2-1; D is ambiguous. The CDR3 is 11 residues long. Germline V gene lookup returns CDR1 LNHNV and CDR2 YYDKDF (reference sequence). V gave up 4 bases and J gave up 5 bases, with 3 bases separating them. The CDR3 coding sequence is TGTGCCACCAGCAACAACAATGAGCAGTTCTTC. This gives the protein CATSNNNEQFF. The full variable domain, in which reference TRBV15 and TRBJ2-1 provide the parts outside the CDR3, is DAMVIQNPRYQVTQFGKPVTLSCSQTLNHNVMYWYQQKSSQAPKLLFHYYDKDFNNEADTPDNFQSRRPNTSFCFLDIRSPGLGDTAMYLCATSNNNEQFFGPGTRLTVL.

By share, this clone counts as large. Because it lacks the conserved phenylalanine or tryptophan at the end, this CDR3 is likely a read error. No DNA is shown, since the ends of the CDR3 on it are uncertain; the CDR3 is the one TCRdb lists. The V call is TRBV5-1, the J call TRBJ2-7; no check of the table's D call, TRBD2, against the DNA was made. The CDR3 sequence runs 8 residues, both termini included. CDR1 is SGHRS and CDR2 is YFSETQ in the germline V gene. The CDR3: CASSSGVP.

CDR3 DNA sequence: TGTGCCAGCAGTCTGGGAAGGTTGTACGAGCAGTACTTC. Translated, it gives CASSLGRLYEQYF. The chain is built from TRBV28 and TRBJ2-7; the D is unclear. The V gene's germline CDR1 is MDHEN and CDR2 SYDVKM. CDR3 length: 13 amino acids. V lost 5 bases and J 4 bases, leaving 12 bases between the germline ends.

The chain uses TRBV5-6 and TRBJ2-5; TRBD1 matches at 8 bases. The junction had 10 bases not matched to a gene; V was cut back by 4 bases and J by 5 bases. This CDR3 has 15 residues. The germline V gene has CDR1 SGHDT and CDR2 YYEEEE. The CDR3 is CASSAGQGEAETQYF. CDR3 nucleotide sequence: TGTGCCAGCAGCGCCGGACAGGGAGAGGCGGAGACCCAGTACTTC. The full variable domain, with the rest looked up from reference TRBV5-6 and TRBJ2-5, is DAGVTQSPTHLIKTRGQQVTLRCSPKSGHDTVSWYQQALGQGPQFIFQYYEEEERQRGNFPDRFSGHQFPNYSSELNVNALLLGDSALYLCASSAGQGEAETQYFGPGTRLLVL.

The chain has TRBV9 and TRBJ2-7; no firm D call. The CDR3 is 14 amino acids. Germline V lookup: CDR1 SGDLS, CDR2 YYNGEE. The germline V and J ends were trimmed by 2 bases and 2 bases, with 11 bases remaining between them. Here the CDR3 reads CASSVSPTTYEQYF. The CDR3 DNA reads TGTGCCAGCAGCGTCTCGCCGACCACCTACGAGCAGTACTTC. Variable domain in full (rest from reference TRBV9 and TRBJ2-7): DSGVTQTPKHLITATGQRVTLRCSPRSGDLSVYWYQQSLDQGLQFLIQYYNGEERAKGNILERFSAQQFPDLHSELNLSSLELGDSALYFCASSVSPTTYEQYFGPGTRLTVT.

This chain joins TRBV6-5 and TRBJ1-2, with TRBD1 matching over 10 bases. CDR1 MNHEY and CDR2 SVGAGI come from the germline V gene. V was pared by 2 bases and J by 4 bases, with 4 bases of the junction left unmatched. There are 15 residues in the CDR3. The CDR3 DNA is TGTGCCAGCAGTTACCTGGGACAGGGGCTCTATGGCTACACCTTC. It translates to CASSYLGQGLYGYTF.

The chain combines TRBV9 with TRBJ1-2, with D uncertain. This CDR3 has 13 residues. Germline CDR1 reads SGDLS; CDR2 reads YYNGEE. V gave up 0 bases and J gave up 3 bases, with 6 bases separating them. The chain's CDR3 is CASSVGQDYGYTF. CDR3 nucleotide sequence: TGTGCCAGCAGCGTAGGTCAGGACTATGGCTACACCTTC.

J is TRBJ1-1 and V is TRBV25-1, with TRBD1 as a possible D gene (5 bases). With 4 bases removed from V and 6 bases from J, the gap between germline ends came to 18 bases. The CDR3 contains 15 residues. Looked up from germline, CDR1 is MGHDK and CDR2 is SYGVNS. CDR3 DNA: TGTGCCAGCAGTGCCATGGACTGGCCGGGGGCTGAAGCTTTCTTT. As protein: CASSAMDWPGAEAFF.

In this sample, this clone turned up once. The V call is TRBV9, the J call TRBJ2-1, with 7 bases matching TRBD2. This CDR3 region has 16 residues. V lost 4 bases, J lost 8 bases, and 15 bases stayed unmatched. CDR1 SGDLS and CDR2 YYNGEE come from the germline V gene. CDR3 nucleotides: TGTGCCAGCAGCCCCGGAAGTGGGAGGGCCTTCGATGAGCAGTTCTTC. This encodes CASSPGSGRAFDEQFF.

The chain has TRBV25-1 and TRBJ1-2, with 11 bases identical to TRBD1. CDR3 length equals 16 residues. V lost 3 bases to trimming and J lost 6 bases; unmatched junction nucleotides: 9. Germline V CDR1 and CDR2: MGHDK, SYGVNS. Here the CDR3 reads CASSESGTGGLDGYTF. The CDR3 DNA follows: TGTGCCAGCAGTGAGTCCGGGACAGGGGGTTTGGATGGCTACACCTTC.

The chain uses TRBV28 and TRBJ2-5; maybe TRBD2 (5 bases). The CDR3 length is 14 residues. Trimming took off 1 base at V and 4 bases at J, with 10 bases between the two ends. Per germline, CDR1 MDHEN and CDR2 SYDVKM. The CDR3 DNA follows: TGTGCCAGCAGTTTATTCGGGGTTGCAGAGACCCAGTACTTC. Its protein is CASSLFGVAETQYF.

The J gene is TRBJ2-5, the V gene TRBV29-1; 8 bases match TRBD1. Germline CDR1 reads SQVTM; CDR2 reads ANQGSEA. V was clipped by 0 bases and J by 5 bases; unmatched bases: 11. The CDR3 runs to 16 residues. The CDR3 bases are TGCAGCGTTGAAGATCCGGGCCAGGGGGCTCGGGAGACCCAGTACTTC. Its translation: CSVEDPGQGARETQYF. The full variable domain, its missing parts supplied by reference TRBV29-1 and TRBJ2-5, is SAVISQKPSRDICQRGTSLTIQCQVDSQVTMMFWYRQQPGQSLTLIATANQGSEATYESGFVIDKFPISRPNLTFSTLTVSNMSPEDSSIYLCSVEDPGQGARETQYFGPGTRLLVL.

This chain uses TRBV2 with TRBJ2-5; D perhaps matches TRBD1 (5 bases). V lost 3 bases, J lost 0 bases, and 11 bases lay in between. The CDR3 is 15 amino acids. CDR1 is SNHLY and CDR2 is FYNNEI in the germline V gene. DNA for the CDR3: TGTGCCAGCAGTGATGTGCAGGGCCACCAAGAGACCCAGTACTTC. Its translation: CASSDVQGHQETQYF.